These T cell receptor beta chains were read from a single sample in a study of blood T cell repertoires in COVID-19. Sequencing was performed with immunoSEQ multiplex PCR; in TCRdb, only in-frame clones are kept and a portion is missing. This sample has about 180,000 clones, with 70% to 90% found just once. The sample comprised peripheral blood. Receptor source: a woman aged 80 or older with acute or convalescent COVID-19. The CDR3 runs from the conserved cysteine through the conserved F or W. A D gene is named only where the DNA matches it firmly. A clone size is listed for some rows: how often the clone was seen (once, few, many), or a class if it is expanded.

>NA|NA|TRBV7-8|TRBJ1-1
CASSLALRQGGTEAFF
TGTGCCAGCAGCTTAGCGCTAAGGCAGGGAGGCACTGAAGCTTTCTTT
>once|NA|TRBV4-1|TRBJ2-7
CASSQDTRDEQYF
TGCGCCAGCAGCCAAGATACCAGGGACGAGCAGTACTTC
>NA|NA|TRBV11-2|TRBJ2-7
CASSRATGPYEQYF
TGTGCCAGCAGTAGGGCGACAGGACCCTACGAGCAGTACTTC
>NA|NA|TRBV5-4|TRBJ1-4
CASSLDRSGEKLFF
TGTGCCAGCAGCTTGGACAGGAGTGGTGAAAAACTGTTTTTT
>few|NA|TRBV25-1|TRBJ1-5
CASSRATWDQPQHF
TGTGCCAGCAGCAGGGCAACCTGGGATCAGCCCCAGCATTTT
>NA|NA|TRBV11-2|TRBJ2-7
CASSLNEVLGVSYEQYF
TGTGCCAGCAGCTTAAACGAGGTCCTAGGTGTGTCCTACGAGCAGTACTTC
>NA|NA|TRBV25-1|TRBJ2-2
CASSDHGTQGGELFF
TGTGCCAGCAGTGATCACGGGACTCAAGGCGGGGAGCTGTTTTTT
>NA|NA|TRBV10-2|TRBJ2-3
CASRRDSTGDTQYF
TGCGCCAGCAGGCGGGACAGTACAGGAGATACGCAGTATTTT
>NA|NA|TRBV20-1|TRBJ1-1
CSARERTEAFF
TGCAGTGCTAGAGAACGGACTGAAGCTTTCTTT
>NA|NA|TRBV11-2|TRBJ2-5
CASSLIGARGETQYF
TGTGCCAGCAGCTTAATAGGGGCGCGAGGAGAGACCCAGTACTTC
>once|TRBD1|TRBV11-2|TRBJ1-2
CASSPTGGNYGYTF
TGTGCCAGCAGCCCGACAGGGGGTAACTATGGCTACACCTTC
>NA|TRBD2|TRBV9|TRBJ2-1
CASSASGGAYNEQFF
TGTGCCAGCAGCGCTAGCGGGGGCGCCTACAATGAGCAGTTCTTC
>NA|NA|TRBV24-1|TRBJ2-5
CATSEYSGYQETQYF
TGTGCCACCAGTGAATACAGCGGATACCAAGAGACCCAGTACTTC
>NA|NA|TRBV6-1|TRBJ1-1
CASSEAFDRQRGAFF
TGTGCCAGCAGTGAAGCCTTTGACAGGCAAAGGGGAGCTTTCTTT
>few|NA|TRBV19|TRBJ2-2
CASSIGAGNTGELFF
TGTGCCAGTAGTATAGGGGCGGGGAACACCGGGGAGCTGTTTTTT
>few|NA|TRBV7-3|TRBJ1-1
CASSLGLLNPAFF
TGTGCCAGCAGCTTGGGACTTCTAAACCCAGCTTTCTTT
>NA|TRBD1|TRBV7-9|TRBJ1-1
CASSLNQGGVLTEAFF
TGTGCCAGCAGCCTAAACCAAGGGGGCGTTTTAACTGAAGCTTTCTTT
>NA|TRBD1|TRBV29-1|TRBJ1-5
CSVATGGSRAQHF
TGCAGCGTTGCCACAGGGGGGTCTAGGGCCCAGCATTTT
>NA|NA|TRBV5-8|TRBJ2-6
CASSLRSPGANVLTF
TGTGCCAGCAGCCTACGGTCTCCTGGGGCCAACGTCCTGACTTTC
>once|NA|TRBV21-1|TRBJ2-2
CASRQGRGTGELFF
TGTGCCAGCCGACAGGGGCGAGGCACCGGGGAGCTGTTTTTT
>NA|TRBD2|TRBV10-3|TRBJ2-1
CAISELAGVYNEQFF
TGTGCCATCAGTGAACTAGCGGGGGTATACAATGAGCAGTTCTTC
>NA|NA|TRBV7-7|TRBJ2-3
CASSLGSGSTDTQYF
TGTGCCAGCAGCTTGGGTTCAGGGAGCACAGATACGCAGTATTTT
>NA|NA|TRBV18|TRBJ1-2
CASSPLLVQGDYGYTF
TGTGCCAGCTCACCACTCTTAGTTCAGGGTGACTATGGCTACACCTTC
>NA|TRBD1|TRBV5-6|TRBJ1-5
CASSLGGQPYSNQPQHF
TGTGCCAGCAGCTTGGGGGGACAGCCATATAGCAATCAGCCCCAGCATTTT
>NA|NA|TRBV5-1|TRBJ2-1
CASSLSGADNEQFF
TGCGCCAGCAGCTTGTCGGGAGCGGACAATGAGCAGTTCTTC
>NA|NA|TRBV19|TRBJ1-5
CASSIKGSKEPQHF
TGTGCCAGTAGTATTAAGGGGTCCAAGGAGCCCCAGCATTTT
>NA|NA|TRBV27|TRBJ2-1
CASSLRPPSSYNEQFF
TGTGCCAGCAGTTTGAGGCCTCCCAGCTCCTACAATGAGCAGTTCTTC
>NA|TRBD1|TRBV27|TRBJ2-5
CASSPRRGLGETQYF
TGTGCCAGCAGTCCCCGCAGGGGGCTGGGAGAGACCCAGTACTTC
>NA|NA|TRBV10-3|TRBJ2-7
CATGVNYEQYF
TGTGCCACCGGGGTAAACTACGAGCAGTACTTC
>few|NA|TRBV6-5|TRBJ1-1
CASSYLWGGGKAEAFF
TGTGCCAGCAGTTACCTCTGGGGCGGGGGGAAGGCTGAAGCTTTCTTT
>NA|NA|TRBV25-1|TRBJ2-5
CASSEGREEAQYF
TGTGCCAGCAGTGAAGGCAGGGAAGAGGCCCAGTACTTC
>NA|TRBD2|TRBV6-5|TRBJ2-2
CASRGLAGPGELFF
TGTGCCAGCAGGGGGCTAGCGGGACCCGGGGAGCTGTTTTTT
>few|NA|TRBV5-4|TRBJ2-2
CASSSGQSANTGELFF
TGTGCCAGCAGCTCCGGACAGTCCGCGAACACCGGGGAGCTGTTTTTT
>once|TRBD1|TRBV7-2|TRBJ1-1
CASSLEDRANTEAFF
TGTGCCAGCAGCTTAGAGGACAGGGCTAACACTGAAGCTTTCTTT
>NA|NA|TRBV21-1|TRBJ2-3
CASSKEADNTDTQYF
TGTGCCAGCAGCAAGGAGGCCGACAACACAGATACGCAGTATTTT
>once|NA|TRBV5-5|TRBJ2-5
CASSLGGRGQETQYF
TGTGCCAGCAGCTTGGGGGGCAGGGGCCAAGAGACCCAGTACTTC
>NA|TRBD1|TRBV30|TRBJ1-2
CAWSESGTGGPYYGYTF
TGTGCCTGGAGCGAAAGCGGGACAGGGGGCCCTTACTATGGCTACACCTTC
>NA|NA|TRBV6-5|TRBJ1-2
CASSTSGLYGYTF
TGTGCCAGCAGCACCTCGGGACTCTATGGCTACACCTTC
>once|TRBD1|TRBV15|TRBJ1-5
CATSPQGAYPSNQPQHF
TGTGCCACCAGTCCTCAGGGGGCCTACCCGAGCAATCAGCCCCAGCATTTT
>once|TRBD2|TRBV5-1|TRBJ2-5
CASSRTSGGLQETQYF
TGCGCCAGCAGCCGAACTAGCGGGGGCCTCCAAGAGACCCAGTACTTC
>NA|NA|TRBV4-3|TRBJ1-2
CASSQGAMMNYGYTF
TGCGCCAGCAGCCAAGGGGCAATGATGAACTATGGCTACACCTTC
>NA|NA|TRBV5-1|TRBJ2-7
CASSATTSDEQYF
TGCGCCAGCAGCGCAACCACAAGCGACGAGCAGTACTTC
>NA|NA|TRBV5-1|TRBJ2-2
CASSPDQAGELFF
TGCGCCAGCAGTCCTGACCAGGCCGGGGAGCTGTTTTTT
>NA|TRBD2|TRBV10-3|TRBJ2-2
CAISDTAGANTGELFF
TGTGCCATCAGTGACACAGCGGGGGCGAACACCGGGGAGCTGTTTTTT
>NA|TRBD2|TRBV5-6|TRBJ2-1
CASSPVPGGFYNEQFF
TGTGCCAGCAGCCCTGTCCCGGGGGGTTTTTACAATGAGCAGTTCTTC
>once|NA|TRBV5-6|TRBJ1-1
CASSLGGRSLNTEAFF
TGTGCCAGCAGCTTGGGTGGGCGCAGCCTGAACACTGAAGCTTTCTTT
>NA|TRBD1|TRBV19|TRBJ1-6
CASSPRGQVYNSPLHF
TGTGCCAGTAGTCCCCGGGGACAGGTTTATAATTCACCCCTCCACTTT
>NA|TRBD2|TRBV6-5|TRBJ2-3
CASRATLAESDTQYF
TGTGCCAGCAGGGCAACACTAGCGGAATCAGATACGCAGTATTTT
>NA|TRBD2|TRBV6-5|TRBJ2-7
CASSYLAGDEQYF
TGTGCCAGCAGTTACCTAGCGGGAGACGAGCAGTACTTC
>once|TRBD2|TRBV30|TRBJ2-7
CALTLLASYEQYF
TGTGCCTTGACGCTACTAGCGAGCTACGAGCAGTACTTC
>NA|TRBD1|TRBV5-6|TRBJ2-2
CASSLVGQGLAGELFF
TGTGCCAGCAGCTTGGTCGGACAGGGGTTGGCCGGGGAGCTGTTTTTT
>NA|NA|TRBV30|TRBJ1-5
CAWSEGAGQPQHF
TGTGCCTGGAGTGAGGGCGCGGGTCAGCCCCAGCATTTT
>NA|TRBD2|TRBV7-2|TRBJ2-3
CASSLAPSGYRTDTQYF
TGTGCCAGCAGCTTAGCACCTAGCGGGTACCGCACAGATACGCAGTATTTT
>few|TRBD1|TRBV6-5|TRBJ1-2
CASSPGTGVYTF
TGTGCCAGCAGTCCTGGGACAGGGGTCTACACCTTC
>NA|TRBD1|TRBV18|TRBJ1-2
CASSPDRGPLISGYTF
TGTGCCAGCTCACCCGACAGGGGCCCCCTGATCTCTGGCTACACCTTC
>NA|NA|TRBV5-6|TRBJ1-1
CASSLANSGLNTEAFF
TGTGCCAGCAGCTTGGCGAACTCGGGGTTGAACACTGAAGCTTTCTTT
>NA|NA|TRBV5-1|TRBJ2-7
CASSRDTDNYEQYF
TGCGCCAGCAGTAGGGACACCGACAACTACGAGCAGTACTTC
>NA|NA|TRBV3-1/TRBV3-2|TRBJ2-1
CASSQGSGGTFLFF
TGTGCCAGCAGCCAAGGTAGTGGCGGGACCTTCCTGTTCTTC
>NA|NA|TRBV20-1|TRBJ1-2
CSASRDTSYGYTF
TGCAGTGCTAGTCGGGATACGTCTTATGGCTACACCTTC